This is a list of T cell receptor beta chains from one sample in a study of T-cell reconstitution after alpha-beta-depleted transplantation in children. TCRdb ran MiXCR on the PCR reads and lists one entry per CDR3 protein. Of around 680,000 distinct CDR3 sequences listed, 16% were seen once; the top ten hold under 1.2%. The specimen comprised PBMCs from the stem cell graft donor, sampled from the stem cell graft. The receptors here all came from a human donor who donated a stem cell graft to a child with acute myeloid leukemia. The CDR3 runs from the conserved cysteine through the conserved F or W. The order of the fields is D gene, J gene, clone size, V gene, CDR3 DNA, CDR3 protein. A D gene is named only where the DNA matches it firmly. Not every row has a clone size; where given, it reads once, few, many or a size class.

D gene: TRBD1
J gene: TRBJ1-4
clone size: -
V gene: TRBV20-1
CDR3 DNA: TGCAGTGCTAGAAGGACAGGGGGCGGCCCTAATGAAAAACTGTTTTTT
CDR3 protein: CSARRTGGGPNEKLFF

D gene: -
J gene: TRBJ2-1
clone size: -
V gene: TRBV12-3/TRBV12-4
CDR3 DNA: TGTGCCACCACATACATCGACGATGAGCAGTTCTTC
CDR3 protein: CATTYIDDEQFF

D gene: -
J gene: TRBJ2-1
clone size: many
V gene: TRBV4-3
CDR3 DNA: TGCGCCAGCAGCCAAGATTTCGGCGCCAGCTACAATGAGCAGTTCTTC
CDR3 protein: CASSQDFGASYNEQFF

D gene: TRBD1
J gene: TRBJ2-2
clone size: -
V gene: TRBV29-1
CDR3 DNA: TGCAGCGTCCTGGGACAGGGGGCCCCGAACACCGGGGAGCTGTTTTTT
CDR3 protein: CSVLGQGAPNTGELFF

D gene: -
J gene: TRBJ2-3
clone size: -
V gene: TRBV20-1
CDR3 DNA: TGCAGTGCCGGGGGTCAGGCTCCGGCTACCACAGATACGCAGTATTTT
CDR3 protein: CSAGGQAPATTDTQYF

D gene: TRBD1
J gene: TRBJ1-2
clone size: few
V gene: TRBV4-3
CDR3 DNA: TGCGCCAGCAGCCAAGACACAGGGGGCGCGGTAGGCTACACCTTC
CDR3 protein: CASSQDTGGAVGYTF

D gene: -
J gene: TRBJ2-7
clone size: many
V gene: TRBV20-1
CDR3 DNA: TGCAGTGCTAGAGACTCCCATTGGGCAGGCTCCTACGAGCAGTACTTC
CDR3 protein: CSARDSHWAGSYEQYF

D gene: -
J gene: TRBJ2-1
clone size: -
V gene: TRBV6-5
CDR3 DNA: TGTGCCAGCAGTTACCTAGGGGGTAGGGAGGATGAGCAGTTCTTC
CDR3 protein: CASSYLGGREDEQFF

D gene: -
J gene: TRBJ2-3
clone size: -
V gene: TRBV11-2
CDR3 DNA: TGTGCCAGCAGCTTACCCCGCGTGTTAGCGGTTTCCACAGATACGCAGTATTTT
CDR3 protein: CASSLPRVLAVSTDTQYF

D gene: TRBD2
J gene: TRBJ2-7
clone size: many
V gene: TRBV6-1
CDR3 DNA: TGTGCCAGCAGCGGACTAGCCTACGAGCAGTACTTC
CDR3 protein: CASSGLAYEQYF

D gene: -
J gene: TRBJ2-2
clone size: -
V gene: TRBV20-1
CDR3 DNA: TGCAGTGCTAGGGTAACCACCCGGGAGCTGTTTTTT
CDR3 protein: CSARVTTRELFF

D gene: -
J gene: TRBJ1-2
clone size: few
V gene: TRBV28
CDR3 DNA: TGTGCCAGCAGACCTCCAGGGAGGCCTGGCTACACCTTC
CDR3 protein: CASRPPGRPGYTF

D gene: -
J gene: TRBJ2-4
clone size: many
V gene: TRBV29-1
CDR3 DNA: TGCAGCGTCCTAGGGCCCTCGACTGAGGTAGCCAAAAACATTCAGTACTTC
CDR3 protein: CSVLGPSTEVAKNIQYF

D gene: TRBD1
J gene: TRBJ1-4
clone size: -
V gene: TRBV29-1
CDR3 DNA: TGCAGCGTTGGAACAGGGGGGAATGAAAAACTGTTTTTT
CDR3 protein: CSVGTGGNEKLFF

D gene: -
J gene: TRBJ1-1
clone size: -
V gene: TRBV7-9
CDR3 DNA: TGTGCCAGCAGCTCCTCAAGGACCTTGAACACTGAAGCTTTCTTT
CDR3 protein: CASSSSRTLNTEAFF

D gene: -
J gene: TRBJ2-1
clone size: many
V gene: TRBV4-3
CDR3 DNA: TGCGCCAGCAGCCGTGGCAGGGGTTTCGGTGAGCAGTTCTTC
CDR3 protein: CASSRGRGFGEQFF

D gene: TRBD1
J gene: TRBJ1-6
clone size: many
V gene: TRBV20-1
CDR3 DNA: TGCAGTGCTTTAGGACAGGGCTTGTCACCCCTCCACTTT
CDR3 protein: CSALGQGLSPLHF

D gene: -
J gene: TRBJ2-7
clone size: -
V gene: TRBV7-3
CDR3 DNA: TGTGCCAGCAGCTTATTCCCCACCCCCTCCTACGAGCAGTACTTC
CDR3 protein: CASSLFPTPSYEQYF

D gene: TRBD1
J gene: TRBJ1-2
clone size: many
V gene: TRBV7-2
CDR3 DNA: TGTGCCAGCAGCTTAACGACAGGGGATAACTATGGCTACACCTTC
CDR3 protein: CASSLTTGDNYGYTF

D gene: TRBD1
J gene: TRBJ1-2
clone size: few
V gene: TRBV12-3/TRBV12-4
CDR3 DNA: TGTGCCAGCAGACCTTCGACAGGGGGCAACTATGGCTACACCTTC
CDR3 protein: CASRPSTGGNYGYTF

D gene: TRBD1
J gene: TRBJ1-4
clone size: -
V gene: TRBV7-8
CDR3 DNA: TGTGCCAGCAGCATGAACAGGGGAAGGAGTGAAAAACTGTTTTTT
CDR3 protein: CASSMNRGRSEKLFF

D gene: -
J gene: TRBJ2-5
clone size: many
V gene: TRBV10-3
CDR3 DNA: TGTGCCATCAGTGGTGACAATCAAGAGACCCAGTACTTC
CDR3 protein: CAISGDNQETQYF

D gene: -
J gene: TRBJ2-7
clone size: few
V gene: TRBV6-1
CDR3 DNA: TGTGCCAGCAGGCCAGGAAGGGCCTACGAGCAGTACTTC
CDR3 protein: CASRPGRAYEQYF

D gene: -
J gene: TRBJ2-5
clone size: few
V gene: TRBV6-2/TRBV6-3
CDR3 DNA: TGTGCCAGCAGTTACCCGGGGCCGGGTGAAGAGACCCAGTACTTC
CDR3 protein: CASSYPGPGEETQYF

D gene: TRBD2
J gene: TRBJ2-1
clone size: few
V gene: TRBV6-2/TRBV6-3
CDR3 DNA: TGTGCCAGCAGAATAGCGGGGGCCACCAATGAGCAGTTCTTC
CDR3 protein: CASRIAGATNEQFF

D gene: TRBD1
J gene: TRBJ2-1
clone size: few
V gene: TRBV4-1
CDR3 DNA: TGCGCCAGCAGCCCTGACAGGGCAGATAATGTCTATGAGCAGTTCTTC
CDR3 protein: CASSPDRADNVYEQFF

D gene: -
J gene: TRBJ1-5
clone size: many
V gene: TRBV20-1
CDR3 DNA: TGCAGTGCTTCGGACAGAAGACATAGCAATCAGCCCCAGCATTTT
CDR3 protein: CSASDRRHSNQPQHF

D gene: TRBD1
J gene: TRBJ2-3
clone size: many
V gene: TRBV10-3
CDR3 DNA: TGTGCCATCAGGCCGGGACAGGGCGCAGATACGCAGTATTTT
CDR3 protein: CAIRPGQGADTQYF

D gene: -
J gene: TRBJ2-5
clone size: few
V gene: TRBV10-3
CDR3 DNA: TGTGCCATCAGTGAAAAGGGACTCCAGGGAGGCCAAGAGACCCAGTACTTC
CDR3 protein: CAISEKGLQGGQETQYF

D gene: -
J gene: TRBJ1-2
clone size: few
V gene: TRBV29-1
CDR3 DNA: TGCAGCGTTGAAATTCGAACCGGCGGGGACTATGGCTACACCTTC
CDR3 protein: CSVEIRTGGDYGYTF

D gene: TRBD1
J gene: TRBJ1-2
clone size: many
V gene: TRBV7-2
CDR3 DNA: TGTGCCAGCAGTTTAACAGGGGATGGCTACACCTTC
CDR3 protein: CASSLTGDGYTF

D gene: TRBD2
J gene: TRBJ2-1
clone size: many
V gene: TRBV20-1
CDR3 DNA: TGCAGTGCGCCCGGGGGGGGTCTGGGGAATGAGCAGTTCTTC
CDR3 protein: CSAPGGGLGNEQFF

D gene: TRBD1
J gene: TRBJ1-2
clone size: -
V gene: TRBV5-1
CDR3 DNA: TGCGCCAGCAGCTTAACCCAGGGACAGTATGGCTACACCTTC
CDR3 protein: CASSLTQGQYGYTF

D gene: TRBD1
J gene: TRBJ1-5
clone size: many
V gene: TRBV24-1
CDR3 DNA: TGTGCCACCAGTGAATCAGGACAGGGGAGGAACAATCAGCCCCAGCATTTT
CDR3 protein: CATSESGQGRNNQPQHF

D gene: -
J gene: TRBJ2-6
clone size: few
V gene: TRBV6-2/TRBV6-3
CDR3 DNA: TGTGCCAGCAACCGACAGTCGAACTCTGGGGCCAACGTCCTGACTTTC
CDR3 protein: CASNRQSNSGANVLTF

D gene: -
J gene: TRBJ2-1
clone size: many
V gene: TRBV12-3/TRBV12-4
CDR3 DNA: TGTGCCAGCAGTTTAGCGCGAGGATGGGGGAATGAGCAGTTCTTC
CDR3 protein: CASSLARGWGNEQFF

D gene: TRBD1
J gene: TRBJ2-7
clone size: many
V gene: TRBV29-1
CDR3 DNA: TGCAGCGCTATCCCGGGACAGGGGAATTACGAGCAGTACTTC
CDR3 protein: CSAIPGQGNYEQYF

D gene: TRBD2
J gene: TRBJ2-1
clone size: many
V gene: TRBV27
CDR3 DNA: TGTGCCAGCATGGGACTAGCGGGGGGGCGAACCTACAATGAGCAGTTCTTC
CDR3 protein: CASMGLAGGRTYNEQFF

D gene: -
J gene: TRBJ1-2
clone size: -
V gene: TRBV20-1
CDR3 DNA: TGCAGTGCTAGAGCGGGGACGTGGGGCTATGGCTACACCTTC
CDR3 protein: CSARAGTWGYGYTF

D gene: TRBD1
J gene: TRBJ2-3
clone size: few
V gene: TRBV27
CDR3 DNA: TGTGCCAGCAGACCCATGGGACAGGGGAGGAGAGATACGCAGTATTTT
CDR3 protein: CASRPMGQGRRDTQYF

D gene: -
J gene: TRBJ2-1
clone size: many
V gene: TRBV5-1
CDR3 DNA: TGCGCCAGCAGCTTGGATCGGGGGCCAGGCAATGAGCAGTTCTTC
CDR3 protein: CASSLDRGPGNEQFF

D gene: -
J gene: TRBJ1-3
clone size: many
V gene: TRBV20-1
CDR3 DNA: TGCAGTGCTAGAGCCCCCGGAAACACCATATATTTT
CDR3 protein: CSARAPGNTIYF

D gene: -
J gene: TRBJ2-3
clone size: many
V gene: TRBV5-1
CDR3 DNA: TGCGCCAGCAGCTTGGCGGCAGACACAGATACGCAGTATTTT
CDR3 protein: CASSLAADTDTQYF

D gene: -
J gene: TRBJ1-1
clone size: few
V gene: TRBV5-8
CDR3 DNA: TGTGCCAGCAGCTTGGATTACTTAGCCCCGAACACTGAAGCTTTCTTT
CDR3 protein: CASSLDYLAPNTEAFF

D gene: -
J gene: TRBJ1-5
clone size: few
V gene: TRBV11-2
CDR3 DNA: TGTGCCAGCAGCCCCTCAGGTAGTCCCAATCAGCCCCAGCATTTT
CDR3 protein: CASSPSGSPNQPQHF

D gene: -
J gene: TRBJ1-2
clone size: -
V gene: TRBV20-1
CDR3 DNA: TGCAGTCTCCAGAACGGGAGCTATGGCTACACCTTC
CDR3 protein: CSLQNGSYGYTF

D gene: TRBD2
J gene: TRBJ2-1
clone size: -
V gene: TRBV6-1
CDR3 DNA: TGTGCCAACGGACTAGCGGGATACAATGAGCAGTTCTTC
CDR3 protein: CANGLAGYNEQFF

D gene: -
J gene: TRBJ1-1
clone size: -
V gene: TRBV12-3/TRBV12-4
CDR3 DNA: TGTGCCAGCACTCAGGCGGGGACTGAAGCTTTCTTT
CDR3 protein: CASTQAGTEAFF